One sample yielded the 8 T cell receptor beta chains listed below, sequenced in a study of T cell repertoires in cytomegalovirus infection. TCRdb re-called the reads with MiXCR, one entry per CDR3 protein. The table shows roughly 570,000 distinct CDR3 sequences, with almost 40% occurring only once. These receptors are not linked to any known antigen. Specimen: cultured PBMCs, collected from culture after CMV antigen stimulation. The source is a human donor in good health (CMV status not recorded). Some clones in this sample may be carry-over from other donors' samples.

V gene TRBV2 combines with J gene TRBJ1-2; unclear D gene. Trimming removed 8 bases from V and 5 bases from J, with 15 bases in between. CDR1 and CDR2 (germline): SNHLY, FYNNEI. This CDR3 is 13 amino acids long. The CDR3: CASGDLPSYGYTF. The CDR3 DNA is TGTGCCAGCGGGGATCTACCCTCTTATGGCTACACCTTC.

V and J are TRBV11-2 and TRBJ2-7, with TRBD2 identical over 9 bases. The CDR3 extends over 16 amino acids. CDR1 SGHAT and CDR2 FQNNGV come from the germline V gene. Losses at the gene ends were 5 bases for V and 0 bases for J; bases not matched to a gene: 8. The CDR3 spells CASSQPATSGSYEQYF. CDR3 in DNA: TGTGCCAGCAGCCAACCTGCGACTAGCGGCTCCTACGAGCAGTACTTC.

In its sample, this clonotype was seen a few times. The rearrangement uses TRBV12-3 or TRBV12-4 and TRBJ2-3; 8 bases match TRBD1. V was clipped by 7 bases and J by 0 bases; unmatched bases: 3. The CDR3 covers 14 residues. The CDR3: CASTGGVSTDTQYF. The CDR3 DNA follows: TGTGCCAGCACAGGGGGCGTGAGCACAGATACGCAGTATTTT.

CDR3 sequence reads: CASSQVTTGAYEQYF. CDR3 in DNA: TGTGCCAGCAGCCAAGTCACGACAGGGGCCTACGAGCAGTACTTC. This chain connects TRBV14 to TRBJ2-7; 8 nucleotides agree with TRBD1. The CDR3 extends over 15 amino acids. CDR1 SGHDN and CDR2 FVKESK come from the germline V gene. V gave up 1 base and J gave up 2 bases; unmatched junction bases: 4. The variable domain in full, completed from reference TRBV14 and TRBJ2-7, reads EAGVTQFPSHSVIEKGQTVTLRCDPISGHDNLYWYRRVMGKEIKFLLHFVKESKQDESGMPNNRFLAERTGGTYSTLKVQPAELEDSGVYFCASSQVTTGAYEQYFGPGTRLTVT.

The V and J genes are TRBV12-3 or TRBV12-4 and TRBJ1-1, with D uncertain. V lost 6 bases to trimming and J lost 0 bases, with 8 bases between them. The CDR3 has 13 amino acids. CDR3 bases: TGTGCCAGCAGCACACAAATGAACACTGAAGCTTTCTTT. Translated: CASSTQMNTEAFF.

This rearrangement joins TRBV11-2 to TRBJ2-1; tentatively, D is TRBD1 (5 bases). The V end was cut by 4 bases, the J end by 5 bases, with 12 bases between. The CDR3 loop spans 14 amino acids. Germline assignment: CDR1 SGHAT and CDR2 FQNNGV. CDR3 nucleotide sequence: TGTGCCAGCAGCTACGGACATGTTGACAATGAGCAGTTCTTC. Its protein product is CASSYGHVDNEQFF.

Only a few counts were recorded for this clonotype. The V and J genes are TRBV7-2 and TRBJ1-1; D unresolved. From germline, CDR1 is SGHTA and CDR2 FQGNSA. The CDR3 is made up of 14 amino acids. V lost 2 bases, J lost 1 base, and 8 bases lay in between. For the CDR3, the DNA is TGTGCCAGCAGCTTAATGGCCAGGAACACTGAAGCTTTCTTT. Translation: CASSLMARNTEAFF.

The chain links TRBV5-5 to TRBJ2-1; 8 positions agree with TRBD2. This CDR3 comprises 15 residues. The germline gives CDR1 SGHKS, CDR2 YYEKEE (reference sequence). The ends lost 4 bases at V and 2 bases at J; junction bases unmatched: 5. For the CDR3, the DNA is TGTGCCAGCAGCAACGGGGGGGTGACCTACAATGAGCAGTTCTTC. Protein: CASSNGGVTYNEQFF.